The 14 T cell receptor beta chains listed next were all sequenced from one sample in a study of blood T cell repertoires in COVID-19. Measured with immunoSEQ multiplex PCR; TCRdb has only the in-frame clones, and not every one. The table records approximately 120,000 clones, approximately 82% of them present only once. Source material: peripheral blood. The source is a woman in her fifties or sixties with acute or convalescent COVID-19.

This chain uses TRBV4-1 with TRBJ2-2; a weak D match, TRBD1 (5 bases). Trimming took off 4 bases at V and 6 bases at J, with 15 bases between the two ends. The CDR3 runs to 15 residues. Germline V lookup: CDR1 MGHRA, CDR2 YSYEKL. The CDR3 DNA sequence: TGCGCCAGCAGCCGAGAGGCAGGGAAGTCCGGGGAGCTGTTTTTT. This translates into CASSREAGKSGELFF.

This clone was seen repeatedly, ten times or more. The J gene is TRBJ1-5, the V gene TRBV16, with 8 bases that match TRBD1. This CDR3 comprises 15 residues. CDR1 KGHSY and CDR2 FQNENV come from the germline V gene. The ends lost 4 bases at V and 3 bases at J; junction bases unmatched: 5. CDR3 nucleotide sequence: TGTGCCAGCAGCCCGGACAGGGCTGACAATCAGCCCCAGCATTTT. This codes for CASSPDRADNQPQHF.

The chain is built from TRBV7-2 and TRBJ2-3; TRBD2 agrees at 8 bases. The germline V gene has CDR1 SGHTA and CDR2 FQGNSA. Trimming at V came to 1 base and at J to 6 bases, leaving 6 bases not matched to a gene. This CDR3 has 15 residues. The CDR3 DNA follows: TGTGCCAGCAGCTTAGTTAGCGGGATGTCTGATACGCAGTATTTT. It encodes CASSLVSGMSDTQYF.

This clone qualifies as medium-sized. The gene calls are TRBV5-1 and TRBJ1-5, with 7 bases aligning to TRBD1. The CDR3 covers 15 residues. In germline, CDR1 is SGHRS, CDR2 YFSETQ. Unmatched junction bases numbered 5, after V lost 2 bases and J lost 3 bases. The CDR3 protein is CASSFTGAPNQPQHF. The CDR3 nucleotides are TGCGCCAGCAGCTTTACAGGGGCCCCCAATCAGCCCCAGCATTTT.

This sequence joins TRBV28 and TRBJ2-5; D possibly corresponds to TRBD1 (6 bases). CDR1 and CDR2 from the germline V gene are MDHEN and SYDVKM. V lost 6 bases to trimming and J lost 10 bases, with 21 bases between them. The CDR3 contains 14 residues. The DNA of the CDR3 is TGTGCCAGCAGCCAAAGAACAGGGCATTGGGACCAGTACTTC. The encoded protein is CASSQRTGHWDQYF.

Only a few counts were recorded for this clone. The CDR3 sequence: CASSFPGGSTEAFF. In DNA form, the CDR3 reads TGTGCCAGCAGCTTTCCTGGGGGGAGCACTGAAGCTTTCTTT. This rearrangement joins TRBV11-1 to TRBJ1-1; D is perhaps TRBD1 (5 bases). This CDR3 comprises 14 residues. Per the germline V gene, CDR1 is SGHAT and CDR2 is FQDESV (reference sequence). The germline V and J ends were trimmed by 3 bases and 4 bases, with 12 bases remaining between them. Full variable domain (remainder filled in from reference TRBV11-1 and TRBJ1-1): EAEVAQSPRYKITEKSQAVAFWCDPISGHATLYWYRQILGQGPELLVQFQDESVVDDSQLPKDRFSAERLKGVDSTLKIQPAELGDSAMYLCASSFPGGSTEAFFGQGTRLTVV.

The chain combines TRBV25-1 with TRBJ2-7; 8 bases line up with TRBD1. The CDR3 length is 17 residues. Germline V gene lookup returns CDR1 MGHDK and CDR2 SYGVNS. After removal of 3 bases from V and 5 bases from J, the junction contained 15 bases not matched to a gene. CDR3 sequence: CASSDTSRQGAVNEQYF. The CDR3 DNA is TGTGCCAGCAGTGATACCTCACGCCAGGGGGCTGTAAACGAGCAGTACTTC.

This chain links TRBV7-2 with TRBJ2-1; 8 bases map to TRBD2. The V and J ends lost 4 bases and 7 bases, in that order; junction bases with no gene match: 12. Germline-derived CDR1 and CDR2 are SGHTA and FQGNSA. There are 16 residues in the CDR3. The CDR3 loop reads CASSYQAGAGKNEQFF. The CDR3 region has the DNA TGTGCCAGCAGCTACCAAGCGGGAGCCGGCAAAAATGAGCAGTTCTTC.

The J gene is TRBJ2-5, the V gene TRBV29-1, with TRBD1 identical over 8 bases. Germline V gene data show CDR1 as SQVTM and CDR2 as ANQGSEA. The CDR3 consists of 12 residues. V lost 6 bases, J lost 5 bases, and 5 bases stayed unmatched. The CDR3 loop is CSVDRGAETQYF. The CDR3 nucleotides read TGCAGCGTCGACAGGGGAGCGGAGACCCAGTACTTC.

The chain recombines TRBV19 with TRBJ1-5, with TRBD1 as a possible D gene (6 bases). Germline CDR1 reads LNHDA; CDR2 reads SQIVND (reference sequence). Trimming left V 5 bases short and J 5 bases short, with 13 bases between. The CDR3 covers 14 residues. The DNA for the CDR3 is TGTGCCAGTAGTTCCCCAGGGGTGTATCAGCCCCAGCATTTT. This translates into CASSSPGVYQPQHF.

The chain has TRBV9 and TRBJ1-4; D unresolved. The V gene's germline CDR1 is SGDLS and CDR2 YYNGEE. CDR3 length equals 16 residues. The V end lost 4 bases, the J end lost 0 bases, and 13 bases lay between the germline ends. The CDR3 DNA sequence: TGTGCCAGCAGCCCAACCCCCGGGACAACTAATGAAAAACTGTTTTTT. Translated, it gives CASSPTPGTTNEKLFF.

The chain recombines TRBV6-6 with TRBJ1-1; TRBD1 matches at 7 bases. Looked up from germline, CDR1 is MNHNY and CDR2 is SVGAGI (reference sequence). This CDR3 has 15 amino acids. V lost 0 bases to trimming and J lost 4 bases; unmatched junction nucleotides: 5. The CDR3 loop is CASSYSIQGSTEAFF. CDR3 DNA: TGTGCCAGCAGTTACTCGATACAGGGGAGCACTGAAGCTTTCTTT.

This chain uses TRBV28 with TRBJ1-4; 7 bases map to TRBD1. V shed 6 bases and J 2 bases; nucleotides not matched to a gene: 3. Looked up from germline, CDR1 is MDHEN and CDR2 is SYDVKM. The CDR3 runs 14 residues. CDR3 DNA sequence: TGTGCCAGCAGACGAGGGGGCACTAATGAAAAACTGTTTTTT. Its protein product is CASRRGGTNEKLFF.

The rearrangement joins TRBV19 to TRBJ1-3; weak D call: TRBD1 (6 bases). This CDR3 has 16 residues. The V and J ends lost 5 bases and 2 bases respectively, with 16 bases between them. The V gene's germline CDR1 is LNHDA and CDR2 SQIVND (reference sequence). The CDR3 sequence: CASSSRWGQAGNTIYF. The CDR3 DNA reads as TGTGCCAGTAGTTCCCGGTGGGGGCAGGCTGGAAACACCATATATTTT. Using reference TRBV19 and TRBJ1-3 for the parts outside the CDR3, the full variable domain is DGGITQSPKYLFRKEGQNVTLSCEQNLNHDAMYWYRQDPGQGLRLIYYSQIVNDFQKGDIAEGYSVSREKKESFPLTVTSAQKNPTAFYLCASSSRWGQAGNTIYFGEGSWLTVV.